This is a list of T cell receptor beta chains from one sample in a study of shared clonotypes between healthy human individuals. The method was immunoSEQ multiplex PCR; TCRdb's version includes in-frame clones alone and lacks a portion of them. The data show about 2.5 million clones, around 93% seen once. The sample consisted of naive CD4+ T cells from PBMCs. These receptors were taken from a man aged 18 to 30 in good health. Some clones in this sample may be carry-over from other donors' samples. CDR3s include the opening cysteine and the closing phenylalanine or tryptophan. Fields, in order: J gene, D gene, clone size, V gene, CDR3 DNA, CDR3 protein. A D gene is named only where the DNA matches it firmly. Not every row has a clone size; where given, it reads once, few, many or a size class.

j_call: TRBJ1-1
d_call: TRBD1
clone_size: once
v_call: TRBV2
cdr3_nt: TGTGCCAGCAGGGAGTCCGGGACAGCCCTATCGGACACTGAAGCTTTCTTT
cdr3_aa: CASRESGTALSDTEAFF

j_call: TRBJ2-5
d_call: TRBD1
clone_size: .
v_call: TRBV7-9
cdr3_nt: TGTGCCAGCAGCACCGCCGGGACAGGGGGTGAGACCCAGTACTTC
cdr3_aa: CASSTAGTGGETQYF

j_call: TRBJ1-1
d_call: .
clone_size: .
v_call: TRBV4-3
cdr3_nt: TGCGCCAGCAGCGACAGCATAGGTGAGGAAGCTTTCTTT
cdr3_aa: CASSDSIGEEAFF

j_call: TRBJ1-2
d_call: .
clone_size: few
v_call: TRBV7-3
cdr3_nt: TGTGCCAGCAGCCCACGTGGGGACCTCCGGCCTGGCTACACCTTC
cdr3_aa: CASSPRGDLRPGYTF

j_call: TRBJ2-2
d_call: TRBD1
clone_size: once
v_call: TRBV9
cdr3_nt: TGTGCCAGCAGCGTAGGCCTGGGACAGGGGGTGATTGGTGAGAGGGAGCTGTTTTTT
cdr3_aa: CASSVGLGQGVIGERELFF

j_call: TRBJ1-4
d_call: TRBD1
clone_size: .
v_call: TRBV28
cdr3_nt: TGTGCCAGCAGCGTGGGACAGGGGGCCCAATTCGGTGAAAAACTGTTTTTT
cdr3_aa: CASSVGQGAQFGEKLFF

j_call: TRBJ1-1
d_call: .
clone_size: .
v_call: TRBV28
cdr3_nt: TGTGCCAGCAGCCCCTTAGGGGCGCGGGCTTTCTTT
cdr3_aa: CASSPLGARAFF

j_call: TRBJ2-3
d_call: .
clone_size: .
v_call: TRBV6-5
cdr3_nt: TGTGCCTCACGGACGGAACTCACAGATACGCAGTATTTT
cdr3_aa: CASRTELTDTQYF

j_call: TRBJ2-1
d_call: TRBD2
clone_size: .
v_call: TRBV30
cdr3_nt: TGTGCCTGGACCAAGCGGGAGGATCTCTTCTCCTACAATGAGCAGTTCTTC
cdr3_aa: CAWTKREDLFSYNEQFF

j_call: TRBJ1-1
d_call: TRBD1
clone_size: once
v_call: TRBV28
cdr3_nt: TGTGCCAGCAGTTTAACGGACAGGGCGAACACTGAAGCTTTCTTT
cdr3_aa: CASSLTDRANTEAFF

j_call: TRBJ1-1
d_call: .
clone_size: .
v_call: TRBV9
cdr3_nt: TGTGCCAGCAGCCTTCTGCCCAGCCAGGCGGCTTTCTTT
cdr3_aa: CASSLLPSQAAFF

j_call: TRBJ2-7
d_call: .
clone_size: .
v_call: TRBV4-1
cdr3_nt: TGCGCCAGCAGCCAACTAGTGAGCTCCTACGAGCAGTACTTC
cdr3_aa: CASSQLVSSYEQYF

j_call: TRBJ2-7
d_call: TRBD1
clone_size: .
v_call: TRBV10-3
cdr3_nt: TGTGCCACCAAGACGACACAGGGGTCCGACGAGCAGTACTTC
cdr3_aa: CATKTTQGSDEQYF

j_call: TRBJ2-5
d_call: .
clone_size: .
v_call: TRBV7-9
cdr3_nt: TGTGCCAGCAGCTTAGCTCGAGGGTTAGGAGAGACCCAGTACTTC
cdr3_aa: CASSLARGLGETQYF

j_call: TRBJ2-1
d_call: .
clone_size: .
v_call: TRBV4-2
cdr3_nt: TGTGCCAGCAGCCAAGCGCCACGGGACGGATCCCTGGGCAATGAGCAGTTCTTC
cdr3_aa: CASSQAPRDGSLGNEQFF

j_call: TRBJ2-7
d_call: .
clone_size: .
v_call: TRBV2
cdr3_nt: TGTGCCAGCACAGGGGTGGGAGTGCAGTACTTC
cdr3_aa: CASTGVGVQYF

j_call: TRBJ1-4
d_call: .
clone_size: .
v_call: TRBV10-3
cdr3_nt: TGTGCCATCAGGCCAGGCCTCGACACTGAAAAACTGTTTTTT
cdr3_aa: CAIRPGLDTEKLFF

j_call: TRBJ2-3
d_call: TRBD2
clone_size: .
v_call: TRBV27
cdr3_nt: TGTGCCAGCAGTTTACGACTAGCGGGACCCAAGTATACGCAGTATTTT
cdr3_aa: CASSLRLAGPKYTQYF

j_call: TRBJ2-7
d_call: TRBD1
clone_size: .
v_call: TRBV5-1
cdr3_nt: TGCGCCAGCAGCCCGGGACAGGGCACCTCCTACGAGCAGTACTTC
cdr3_aa: CASSPGQGTSYEQYF

j_call: TRBJ2-1
d_call: .
clone_size: .
v_call: TRBV2
cdr3_nt: TGTGCCAGCAGCCTAGAGAGCGCCGACAATGAGCAGTTCTTC
cdr3_aa: CASSLESADNEQFF

j_call: TRBJ1-2
d_call: .
clone_size: .
v_call: TRBV28
cdr3_nt: TGTGCCAGCAGTTTACGAGGCTTCTATGGCTACACCTTC
cdr3_aa: CASSLRGFYGYTF

j_call: TRBJ1-1
d_call: .
clone_size: .
v_call: TRBV5-4
cdr3_nt: TGTGCCAGCAGCTTGGAAACCACTGAAGCTTTCTTT
cdr3_aa: CASSLETTEAFF

j_call: TRBJ2-1
d_call: TRBD1
clone_size: .
v_call: TRBV10-3
cdr3_nt: TGTGCCATCACTACAGGACAGGGGGCTAATATCTGGAATGAGCAGTTCTTC
cdr3_aa: CAITTGQGANIWNEQFF

j_call: TRBJ1-2
d_call: .
clone_size: .
v_call: TRBV7-9
cdr3_nt: TGTGCCAGCAGCTTATCGGGGGGCGCCGCTACTGGCTACACCTTC
cdr3_aa: CASSLSGGAATGYTF

j_call: TRBJ2-7
d_call: .
clone_size: .
v_call: TRBV7-9
cdr3_nt: TGTGCCAGCAGCGCAATCTCCTACGAGCAGTACTTC
cdr3_aa: CASSAISYEQYF

j_call: TRBJ2-1
d_call: .
clone_size: .
v_call: TRBV7-9
cdr3_nt: TGTGCCAGCAGCTTAGATGGGCGAAGCTCCTACAATGAGCAGTTCTTC
cdr3_aa: CASSLDGRSSYNEQFF

j_call: TRBJ1-4
d_call: .
clone_size: .
v_call: TRBV5-1
cdr3_nt: TGCGCCAGCAACCCGGGGGATGGGAGCCCTCAGGCACTGTTTTTT
cdr3_aa: CASNPGDGSPQALFF

j_call: TRBJ2-2
d_call: .
clone_size: once
v_call: TRBV29-1
cdr3_nt: TGCAGCGTCTCGGGGGCGAACACCGGGGAGCTGTTTTTT
cdr3_aa: CSVSGANTGELFF

j_call: TRBJ1-2
d_call: .
clone_size: .
v_call: TRBV10-1
cdr3_nt: TGCGCCAGCAGTGTTTGCGGACTTTGGGGCTACACCTTC
cdr3_aa: CASSVCGLWGYTF

j_call: TRBJ2-7
d_call: .
clone_size: .
v_call: TRBV6-6
cdr3_nt: TGTGCCAGCAGTTACCGACAGATCCAGGACTACGAGCAGTACTTC
cdr3_aa: CASSYRQIQDYEQYF

j_call: TRBJ2-2
d_call: TRBD2
clone_size: .
v_call: TRBV11-2
cdr3_nt: TGTGCCAGCAGCCTGCGGACTAGCGGGAGTATCTCCGGGGAGCTGTTTTTT
cdr3_aa: CASSLRTSGSISGELFF

j_call: TRBJ1-2
d_call: .
clone_size: .
v_call: TRBV21-1
cdr3_nt: TGTGCCAGCAGCAACCGGGACAGGGGGACCGGCTACACCTTC
cdr3_aa: CASSNRDRGTGYTF

j_call: TRBJ1-1
d_call: .
clone_size: .
v_call: TRBV6-1
cdr3_nt: TGTGCCAGCACGACATCGAACACTGAAGCTTTCTTT
cdr3_aa: CASTTSNTEAFF

j_call: TRBJ2-7
d_call: TRBD2
clone_size: once
v_call: TRBV18
cdr3_nt: TGTGCCAGCTCACCGGGACTAGGGCCGGGTGAGCAGTACTTC
cdr3_aa: CASSPGLGPGEQYF

j_call: TRBJ1-2
d_call: .
clone_size: .
v_call: TRBV19
cdr3_nt: TGTGCCAGTAGTATGGCGGGGGCTAACTATGGCTACACCTTC
cdr3_aa: CASSMAGANYGYTF

j_call: TRBJ2-7
d_call: TRBD2
clone_size: once
v_call: TRBV5-1
cdr3_nt: TGCGCCAGCAGCTCCAACTCCATAGCGGGCTACGAGCAGTACTTC
cdr3_aa: CASSSNSIAGYEQYF

j_call: TRBJ2-7
d_call: TRBD2
clone_size: .
v_call: TRBV5-3
cdr3_nt: TGTGCCAGAAGCTTGGTTACGACTAGCGGGAGCCACGAGCAGTACTTC
cdr3_aa: CARSLVTTSGSHEQYF

j_call: TRBJ2-7
d_call: .
clone_size: once
v_call: TRBV27
cdr3_nt: TGTGCCAGCAGTTTATACGCCGTGCCCTACGAGCAGTACTTC
cdr3_aa: CASSLYAVPYEQYF

j_call: TRBJ2-6
d_call: TRBD2
clone_size: .
v_call: TRBV15
cdr3_nt: TGTGCCACCAGCAAAGAGACTAGCGGGAGATTATTGGCTGGGGCCAACGTCCTGACTTTC
cdr3_aa: CATSKETSGRLLAGANVLTF

j_call: TRBJ2-7
d_call: .
clone_size: .
v_call: TRBV7-2
cdr3_nt: TGTGCCAGCAGCTTAGGTTCCCCAGGTATCTACGAGCAGTACTTC
cdr3_aa: CASSLGSPGIYEQYF

j_call: TRBJ2-7
d_call: .
clone_size: .
v_call: TRBV9
cdr3_nt: TGTGCCAGCAGCGTAGGGACTGGGGGACTCTACGAGCAGTACTTC
cdr3_aa: CASSVGTGGLYEQYF

j_call: TRBJ1-3
d_call: TRBD1
clone_size: .
v_call: TRBV6-1
cdr3_nt: TGTGCCAGCACCAAGCCGGTGACAGGGCCGAACACCATATATTTT
cdr3_aa: CASTKPVTGPNTIYF

j_call: TRBJ2-7
d_call: TRBD2
clone_size: once
v_call: TRBV27
cdr3_nt: TGTGCCAGCAGTTTATACCCGAGGGCTAGCGGTGAAAGCAGCCCCTACGAGCAGTACTTC
cdr3_aa: CASSLYPRASGESSPYEQYF

j_call: TRBJ2-5
d_call: .
clone_size: .
v_call: TRBV5-4
cdr3_nt: TGTGCTAGCACTGGGCAGCAAGAGACCCAGTACTTC
cdr3_aa: CASTGQQETQYF

j_call: TRBJ2-7
d_call: TRBD1
clone_size: .
v_call: TRBV13
cdr3_nt: TGTGCCAGCAGCACGGACAGGGATAAAGGAAGGCAGTACTTC
cdr3_aa: CASSTDRDKGRQYF

j_call: TRBJ1-4
d_call: TRBD1
clone_size: .
v_call: TRBV6-1
cdr3_nt: TGTGCCAGCAGTGTGAGAACAGGGGCCGAGAAAAAACTGTTTTTT
cdr3_aa: CASSVRTGAEKKLFF

j_call: TRBJ2-3
d_call: TRBD2
clone_size: few
v_call: TRBV5-1
cdr3_nt: TGCGCCAGCAGCACAGGAAGACTAGCGGAGAGCACAGATACGCAGTATTTT
cdr3_aa: CASSTGRLAESTDTQYF

j_call: TRBJ1-1
d_call: .
clone_size: once
v_call: TRBV29-1
cdr3_nt: TGCAGCGTTGCACCTAAGTACACGGCTGAAGCTTTCTTT
cdr3_aa: CSVAPKYTAEAFF

j_call: TRBJ1-1
d_call: .
clone_size: once
v_call: TRBV7-3
cdr3_nt: TGTGCCAGCAGCCCCATAGGACAGCAAGAAGCTTTCTTT
cdr3_aa: CASSPIGQQEAFF

j_call: TRBJ2-5
d_call: .
clone_size: .
v_call: TRBV5-6
cdr3_nt: TGTGCCAGCAGCCCCCGGGACCTCCAGGAGACCCAGTACTTC
cdr3_aa: CASSPRDLQETQYF